These T cell receptor beta chains were read from a single sample in a study of cytomegalovirus exposure and HLA in healthy donors. Using immunoSEQ multiplex PCR, the repertoire was profiled, and TCRdb retains in-frame clones only, with some absent. The sample lists 50,000 to 65,000 clones; more than 70% were seen once. Sequencing was done on a sample of PBMCs. All receptors derive from a woman aged 18-29 years in good health and CMV-seropositive. The CDR3 runs from the conserved cysteine through the conserved F or W.

TRBV6-4 CASRNRTGHNQPQHF
TRBV5-4 CASSLRGGEAFF
TRBV11-2 CASSSTRTDNTGELFF
TRBV7-3 CASRETAGGIADTEAFF
TRBV6-6 CASSHGTGPLGQYF
TRBV11-2 CASSRIRRARDSNYGYTF
TRBV27 CASSLLGQSYEQYF
TRBV6-1 CASSVDRVSYEQYF
TRBV11-2 CASSLAGAQYF
TRBV6-6 CASRLRDTSYEQYF
TRBV6-1 CASKTLAGNTGELFF
TRBV5-1 CASSPTGTGPYEQYF
TRBV9 CASSVGSGTDTQYF
TRBV5-1 CASSESGVTGELFF
TRBV18 CASSPPSRQGFGYGYTF
TRBV5-6 CASSSAGLAGADTQYF
TRBV9 CASSVYLSTDTQYF
TRBV5-1 CASSADRGLNEKLFF
TRBV4-1 CASSRTSGGADNYEQFF
TRBV19 CASKRERRNTIYF
TRBV19 CASSRGRNTEAFF
TRBV7-3 CASSPSVRSEQYF
TRBV11-2 CASSPDTNYGYTF
TRBV28 CATRTGVREKLFF
TRBV10-3 CAISEPSGVVSQETQYF
TRBV6-6 CASSQGLLYEQYF
TRBV6-6 CASSLGGAYTEAFF
TRBV7-9 CASSLSGVTDTQYF
TRBV6-5 CASRNSGDTEAFF
TRBV28 CASSLSGSGADEQYF
TRBV2 CASSRQGDTEAFF
TRBV5-1 CASSFQGEGLYEQYF
TRBV5-5 CASSLAINLRQPQHF
TRBV16 CASSQSGAGGNSPLHF
TRBV6-4 CASGQPPWAPLGVDTQYF
TRBV6-6 CASSLQGAYNSPLHF
TRBV15 CATSKVPGQGFGELFF
TRBV11-1 CASSLARGDCGYTF
TRBV6-1 CASGETSGYTGELFF
TRBV18 CASSPADYGNTIYF
TRBV5-6 CASTVPGQGPFEQYF